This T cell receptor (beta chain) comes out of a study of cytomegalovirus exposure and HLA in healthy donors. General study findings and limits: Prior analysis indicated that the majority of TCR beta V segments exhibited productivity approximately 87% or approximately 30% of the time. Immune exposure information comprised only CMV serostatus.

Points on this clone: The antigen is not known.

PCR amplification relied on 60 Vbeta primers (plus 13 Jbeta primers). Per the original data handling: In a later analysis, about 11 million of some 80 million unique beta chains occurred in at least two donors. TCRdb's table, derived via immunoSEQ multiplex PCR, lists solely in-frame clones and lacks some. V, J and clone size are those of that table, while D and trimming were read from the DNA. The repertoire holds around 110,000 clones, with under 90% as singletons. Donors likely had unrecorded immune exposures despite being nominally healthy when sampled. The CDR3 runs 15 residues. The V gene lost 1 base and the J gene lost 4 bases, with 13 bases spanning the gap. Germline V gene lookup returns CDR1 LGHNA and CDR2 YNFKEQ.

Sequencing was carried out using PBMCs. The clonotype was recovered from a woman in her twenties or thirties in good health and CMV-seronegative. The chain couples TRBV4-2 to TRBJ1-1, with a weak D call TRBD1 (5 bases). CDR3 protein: CASSQAFGGGTEAFF. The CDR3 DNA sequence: TGTGCCAGCAGCCAAGCCTTCGGGGGAGGCACTGAAGCTTTCTTT.